The 15 T cell receptor beta chains reported below all come from one sample, sequenced in a study of tumor-infiltrating lymphocytes in primary liver carcinoma. For each extraction, RNA and DNA were obtained together from around 20-30 mg of unsorted bulk tissue. The investigators made TCR beta cDNA from around 540 ng total RNA, using a constant-region primer. Three nested multiplex PCR rounds, a slightly modified ARM-PCR, produced the libraries for TCR beta. It was with TRBV1-TRBV30 forward primers and a C-beta reverse primer that the first two PCR rounds were run, at around 11 cycles each. TCRdb fed the multiplex PCR reads into MiXCR, producing one record per CDR3 protein. Among more than 100,000 distinct CDR3 sequences listed, approximately 71% were seen once. The sample was tumor-adjacent normal liver tissue. Receptors were obtained from a woman aged 55-70 years with primary liver carcinoma and hepatitis B virus infection.

The rearrangement uses TRBV7-2 and TRBJ2-3; no clear D gene. The V gene's germline CDR1 is SGHTA and CDR2 FQGNSA. The CDR3 extends over 14 amino acids. V was pared by 10 bases and J by 5 bases, with 19 bases between. This CDR3 reads CANRDRNRVDTQYF. CDR3 bases: TGTGCCAACAGAGATAGAAACCGGGTAGATACGCAGTATTTT.

Of note for this clonotype: An end of the junction differs from the germline gene, which may be a read error. This chain joins TRBV28 and TRBJ2-7, with D maybe TRBD1 (5 bases). CDR3 length: 13 residues. The germline V gene has CDR1 MDHEN and CDR2 SYDVKM. The CDR3 DNA reads TGTGCCAGCAAAAGGGGCTCCTTCTACGAGCAGTATTTC. Translated: CASKRGSFYEQYF.

As to this clonotype: The junction differs from germline at one of its ends, possibly a read error. V gene TRBV11-2 combines with J gene TRBJ2-2; D assignment may be TRBD1 or TRBD2 (5 bases each). CDR1 is SGHAT, CDR2 FQNNGV, per germline. CDR3 length equals 16 residues. Here the CDR3 reads CASSEGRNTNTGELFF. In DNA form, the CDR3 reads TGTGCCAGCAGCGAGGGACGCAACACTAACACTGGGGAGCTGTTTTTT.

With respect to this clonotype: Without the conserved terminal phenylalanine or tryptophan, this CDR3 likely stems from a read error. The genes are TRBV6-2 or TRBV6-3 and TRBJ2-1, with TRBD2 as a possible D gene (6 bases). The CDR3 runs to 15 residues. The germline V and J ends were trimmed by 2 bases and 4 bases, with 12 bases remaining between them. Germline V CDR1 and CDR2: MNHEY, SVGEGT. The CDR3 DNA is TGTGCCAGCAGTTACGGGTCTAGCGCATACAATGAGCAGTTCTCC. Translated: CASSYGSSAYNEQFS.

The chain has TRBV29-1 and TRBJ2-7; either TRBD1 or TRBD2 may supply D (5 bases each). V was clipped by 3 bases and J by 13 bases, with 19 bases between them. The germline gives CDR1 SQVTM, CDR2 ANQGSEA. The CDR3 runs 12 residues. DNA of the CDR3: TGCAGCGTTGATGCGCCGGGGCCTGAGTACTACTTC. Encoded protein: CSVDAPGPEYYF.

As for this clonotype: Its ends do not fully match the called genes, so a read error is possible. The genes are TRBV5-6 and TRBJ2-6; D gene unclear. Germline CDR1 is SGHDT and CDR2 is YYEEEE. This CDR3 region has 13 residues. This chain's CDR3 is CVSSFGTVNVLTF. CDR3 DNA sequence: TGTGTCAGCAGCTTTGGTACAGTCAACGTCCTGACTTTC.

A single count supports this clonotype. The chain recombines TRBV12-3 or TRBV12-4 with TRBJ2-7; the D is unclear. The CDR3 consists of 12 residues. V lost 6 bases and J lost 6, with 12 bases in between. CDR3 DNA sequence: TGTGCCAGCAGCAGGTCCTCCCGCGAGCAGTACTTC. Translation gives CASSRSSREQYF.

The J gene is TRBJ2-7, the V gene TRBV4-1; possibly TRBD2 for D (6 bases). CDR1 and CDR2 from the germline V gene are MGHRA and YSYEKL. The length of the CDR3 is 15 residues. V was shortened by 2 bases and J by 3 bases, with 14 bases between the two germline ends. Here the CDR3 DNA reads TGCGCCAGCAGCCAAACGATAGGAGGGCACTACGAGCAGTACTTC. Amino acids: CASSQTIGGHYEQYF.

CDR3 nucleotides: TGTGCCAGCGCCGAGGGAGGGGGCGCGACGCTTGAGACCCAGTACTTC. This translates into CASAEGGGATLETQYF. The chain is built from TRBV11-2 and TRBJ2-5; possibly TRBD1 or TRBD2 for D (7 bases each). V lost 8 bases, J lost 5 bases, and 24 bases lay in between. CDR3 length: 16 residues. Germline V CDR1 and CDR2: SGHAT, FQNNGV.

A remark on this clonotype: A much larger clone differs by one base, so this may be a read error. This chain links TRBV5-1 with TRBJ1-2; perhaps TRBD1 as D (5 bases). The germline gives CDR1 SGHRS, CDR2 YFSETQ. The CDR3 consists of 14 residues. The CDR3 nucleotides read TGCACCAGCAGCCTCCAGGGAACTAACTATGGCTACACCTTC. It codes for CTSSLQGTNYGYTF.

This clonotype has a single count. At one boundary the junction diverges from the germline segment, which might be a read error. This chain joins TRBV11-2 and TRBJ1-3; perhaps TRBD1 as D (5 bases). CDR1 and CDR2 from the germline V gene are SGHAT and FQNNGV. The CDR3 covers 14 residues. Written as DNA, the CDR3 is TGTGCTAGCAGCTCCGGGGGACGAGGAAACACCATATATTTT. It specifies CASSSGGRGNTIYF.

The chain couples TRBV11-1 to TRBJ2-3, with a possible D match to TRBD2 (6 bases). Germline V gene sequence: CDR1 SGHAT, CDR2 FQDESV (reference sequence). The CDR3 totals 14 residues. V gave up 5 bases and J gave up 3 bases, with 12 bases separating them. CDR3 in amino acids: CASSPASDTDTQYF. CDR3 DNA: TGTGCCAGCAGCCCCGCTAGCGATACAGATACGCAGTATTTT.

To note about this clonotype: The CDR3 end shows no conserved phenylalanine or tryptophan, and so a read error is likely. The DNA is left out, because the CDR3 cannot be placed on it with certainty; the CDR3 is given as TCRdb lists it. V and J are TRBV11-2 and TRBJ2-7; the table calls TRBD1, which could not be checked here. The CDR3 adds up to 11 amino acids, both ends counted. Per the germline V gene, CDR1 is SGHAT and CDR2 is FQNNGV. This CDR3 reads CACSSASTLEY.

The chain employs TRBV2 and TRBJ2-7; maybe TRBD1 (6 bases). Germline CDR1 SNHLY, CDR2 FYNNEI. V was clipped by 2 bases and J by 0 bases, with 11 bases between them. CDR3 length: 15 amino acids. The CDR3 spells CASSEQGTSSYEQYF. The CDR3 DNA follows: TGTGCCAGCAGTGAACAGGGGACCAGCTCCTACGAGCAGTACTTC.

This rearrangement joins TRBV11-3 to TRBJ2-1; TRBD2 agrees at 7 bases. Losses at the gene ends were 6 bases for V and 13 bases for J; bases not matched to a gene: 18. The CDR3 sequence is 15 residues long. Germline V gene sequence: CDR1 SGHNT, CDR2 YENEEA. CDR3: CASRPLAEALVEQFF. CDR3 in DNA: TGTGCCAGCAGACCTCTAGCGGAGGCCCTCGTTGAACAGTTCTTC. The whole variable domain, filled in from reference TRBV11-3 and TRBJ2-1, reads EAGVVQSPRYKIIEKKQPVAFWCNPISGHNTLYWYLQNLGQGPELLIRYENEEAVDDSQLPKDRFSAERLKGVDSTLKIQPAELGDSAVYLCASRPLAEALVEQFFGPGTRLTVL.